This TCR beta chain was sequenced during a study of blood T cell repertoires in COVID-19. About the research overall: T cells, B-cell-depleted T cells, or PBMCs provided the cDNA or gDNA that served as material.

Repertoires were generated with immunoSEQ multiplex PCR, while TCRdb's copy carries only in-frame clones and drops some. The table shows some 320,000 clones, with 90% occurring only once. Germline lookup yields CDR1 SGHTA and CDR2 FQGNSA. V was trimmed by 4 bases and J by 3 bases, leaving 16 bases between them. CDR3 length equals 15 residues. The chain links TRBV7-2 to TRBJ2-7; D perhaps matches TRBD1 (6 bases). The sequence was obtained from a man aged 55 to 70 who had recovered from COVID-19. The source material was PBMCs or T cells enriched from blood (not recorded which). CDR3 sequence: CASSSGDKSLYEQYF. The CDR3 DNA sequence: TGTGCCAGCAGCTCAGGGGACAAGTCCCTCTACGAGCAGTACTTC.